The TCR beta chain described here comes from a study of T-cell memory formation after mild COVID-19 (TCRdb year 2021). Study-level background: TCR sequence clusters from the two donors were found to be largely donor specific. In two donors, T-cell clones that expanded and contracted after mild COVID-19 were followed by sequencing TCRalpha and TCRbeta repertoires longitudinally. Two young, previously healthy adult volunteers made up the cohort, one male and one female. Broader findings and caveats from the paper: Contracting CD4+ clones turned up mainly in the CM and EM memory subsets, whereas EMRA was where CD8+ clones were enriched. Only two mild cases were covered by the study, and larger cohorts that include severe cases with pre-infection samples were considered necessary. Some responding clones were detected in pre-infection memory, which suggested that pre-existing cross-reactive memory T cells had joined the SARS-CoV-2 response. Balanced CD4/CD8 phenotypes were observed for clones contracting from day 15 to 85, whereas a bias towards CD4+ was observed for a second wave of clones expanding from day 15 to 37. Whether the second-wave clones peaking on day 37 were SARS-CoV-2 specific was not confirmed.

Ficoll-Paque density gradient centrifugation was used to isolate PBMCs. A remark on this clonotype: Its antigen has not been determined. No quality values exist for individual bases; no much larger clone is one base distant.

The instrument was an Illumina NovaSeq 6000. Using 5'RACE with constant-segment primers, TCRalpha and TCRbeta cDNA libraries were constructed, with sample barcodes and unique molecular identifiers added in the process. RNA was extracted from every sample with Trizol reagent. Library amplification was performed in two PCR steps, and a second sample barcode and Illumina TruSeq adapters were introduced in the second step. Sequencing of libraries was performed on an Illumina NovaSeq with 2 x 150 bp paired-end reads. As for how the authors treated the data: Demultiplexing of reads and collapsing into UMI-guided consensus sequences were performed with migec v1.2.7. Using mixcr v2.1.11, the UMI consensuses were aligned to TRA and TRB V and J templates and assembled into clonotypes. Clonotypes were classified as expanded or contracted when called significant by both edgeR and NoisET, with noise models trained on biological replicates. edgeR calls used a false discovery rate-adjusted p below 0.01 and a log2 fold-change threshold of 1. PCA with hierarchical clustering of max-normalized trajectories of the 1000 most abundant clonotypes was used as exploratory dynamics analysis. Separately sequenced CD4+ and CD8+ repertoires were used to assign the CD4 or CD8 phenotype of responding clones. TCRdb reanalyzed the raw reads on its own, using fastp at Q25 for trimming and MiXCR for clone calling, and kept in-frame beta chains. Each entry is one CDR3 protein sequence, shown with its most common DNA and genes. TCRdb assigned the V and J calls; the authors' analysis was not used. Recorded for this sample are about 430,000 distinct CDR3 sequences; around 24% of them occurred a single time. 7.5% to 10% of the sample is taken by the ten largest.

Germline trimming amounts to 5 bases on V and 3 bases on J, with 7 as the count of junction bases outside the gene matches. The germline V gene provides CDR1 MNHEY and CDR2 SVGEGT. The CDR3 starts with the cysteine, ends with the phenylalanine, and has 14 residues. The sequence is cut down to CDR3 DNA, 42 bases in frame from base 1. Here the chain combines TRBV6-2 or TRBV6-3 and TRBJ2-7; TRBD1 agrees with 7 junctional bases. Sequencing was carried out using PBMCs or a T cell subset sorted from them (not recorded which). The sequence came from an adult woman who had mild COVID-19 (a few samples of this study predate the infection). The sample titles of this study are shuffled in the database, so cell type and time point are left out; the donor was told from shared clones. The base sequence is TGTGCCAGCAGTGGACCGGGACAGTACTACGAGCAGTACTTC. Its protein reads: CASSGPGQYYEQYF.